Detailed here is one TCR beta chain. Its antigen is currently unknown. The analysis combined second doses at about 4 or about 12 weeks. There are 15 residues in the CDR3. CDR1 and CDR2 (germline): SGDLS, YYNGEE. V was pared by 0 bases and J by 5 bases, with 13 bases between. This record comes from a study of T cell responses to AZD1222 COVID-19 vaccine. Whole-study results and caveats: After two AZD1222 doses, spike-specific TCR breadth and depth rose versus day 0. Recipients of AZD1222 seropositive at baseline numbered only 5 to 7. Donor demographics were predominantly white British with a female majority; clonal diversity may be underestimated.

This table comes from immunoSEQ multiplex PCR, and its TCRdb copy is limited to in-frame clones, with some not included. The sample contains about 150,000 clones, roughly 90% of which appear only once. The clonotype comes from an adult who received the AZD1222 COVID-19 vaccine. Sequences were derived from peripheral blood, sampled 28 days after the second AZD1222 dose. The chain links TRBV9 to TRBJ2-3; a weak D match, TRBD2 (5 bases). The CDR3 spells CASSVGAGPRDTQYF. The CDR3 bases are TGTGCCAGCAGCGTAGGGGCGGGCCCTAGAGATACGCAGTATTTT.